The 21 T cell receptor beta chains given below trace back to one sample, sequenced in a study of cytomegalovirus exposure and HLA in healthy donors. The primer mix had 60 Vbeta and 13 Jbeta primers. The repertoire was sequenced with immunoSEQ multiplex PCR; TCRdb's copy has only in-frame clones and lacks some. The repertoire holds 170,000 or so clones, 77% seen once, with 1.4% to 1.5% in the top ten. Sample: PBMCs. The receptors come from a woman in her twenties or thirties in good health and CMV-seropositive.

The chain is built from TRBV28 and TRBJ1-1, with no clear D. V lost 6 bases and J 1 base, leaving 12 bases between the germline ends. From germline, CDR1 is MDHEN and CDR2 SYDVKM. CDR3 length: 14 residues. In nucleotides, the CDR3 is TGTGCCAGCAGACCCCGGGGAGGGAACACTGAAGCTTTCTTT. Encoded protein: CASRPRGGNTEAFF.

This rearrangement joins TRBV7-9 to TRBJ2-7, with 9 bases that match TRBD1. The germline CDR1 and CDR2 sequences are SEHNR and FQNEAQ (reference sequence). There are 16 residues in the CDR3. J lost 7 bases, V lost 4 bases, and 14 bases had no gene match. The CDR3, as DNA: TGTGCCAGCAGCTGGTGGACAGGGGCTGCAACCGGGGAGCAGTACTTC. Translation gives CASSWWTGAATGEQYF. Full variable domain (missing parts from reference TRBV7-9 and TRBJ2-7): DTGVSQNPRHKITKRGQNVTFRCDPISEHNRLYWYRQTLGQGPEFLTYFQNEAQLEKSRLLSDRFSAERPKGSFSTLEIQRTEQGDSAMYLCASSWWTGAATGEQYFGPGTRLTVT.

V is TRBV7-2 and J is TRBJ1-3; D gene ambiguous. The CDR3 consists of 14 residues. Germline CDR1 and CDR2: SGHTA and FQGNSA. The ends were cut back, 4 bases at V and 2 bases at J, with 9 bases in the middle. The CDR3 DNA follows: TGTGCCAGCAGCTATACCATAGCTGGAAACACCATATATTTT. Protein product: CASSYTIAGNTIYF. Complete variable domain (other parts from reference TRBV7-2 and TRBJ1-3): GAGVSQSPSNKVTEKGKDVELRCDPISGHTALYWYRQSLGQGLEFLIYFQGNSAPDKSGLPSDRFSAERTGGSVSTLTIQRTQQEDSAVYLCASSYTIAGNTIYFGEGSWLTVV.

This clone was picked up a small number of times. The chain links TRBV7-9 to TRBJ1-3; no clear D. Trimming pared 1 base from V and 7 bases from J, leaving 11 bases between. The V gene's germline CDR1 is SEHNR and CDR2 FQNEAQ (reference sequence). This CDR3 has 14 amino acids. CDR3 DNA sequence: TGTGCCAGCAGCTTAGTCAGTCTCTTGAACACCATATATTTT. Its protein product is CASSLVSLLNTIYF.

The gene calls are TRBV11-3 and TRBJ2-7, with 8 bases matching TRBD2. This CDR3 region has 15 residues. Unmatched junction bases numbered 4, after V lost 3 bases and J lost 0 bases. Germline assignment: CDR1 SGHNT and CDR2 YENEEA. CDR3 sequence (DNA): TGTGCCAGCAGCTTGGAGCGGGAGAGCTCCTACGAGCAGTACTTC. This codes for CASSLERESSYEQYF. Combining the CDR3 with reference TRBV11-3 and TRBJ2-7 gives the whole variable domain EAGVVQSPRYKIIEKKQPVAFWCNPISGHNTLYWYLQNLGQGPELLIRYENEEAVDDSQLPKDRFSAERLKGVDSTLKIQPAELGDSAVYLCASSLERESSYEQYFGPGTRLTVT.

The CDR3 DNA reads as TGCGCCAGCAGCCAACCGGGACAGGGGTCTAACTATGGCTACACCTTC. Translating gives CASSQPGQGSNYGYTF. This chain joins TRBV4-1 and TRBJ1-2; 10 bases are a match to TRBD1. CDR1 is MGHRA and CDR2 is YSYEKL in the germline V gene. CDR3 length equals 16 residues. V shed 2 bases and J 0 bases; nucleotides not matched to a gene: 3.

This clone was observed a few times. The chain has TRBV27 and TRBJ2-5; D gene unclear. The CDR3 sequence is 14 residues long. Germline CDR1 is MNHEY and CDR2 is SMNVEV (reference sequence). V was pared by 6 bases and J by 5 bases, with 16 bases between. CDR3 coding DNA: TGTGCCAGCAGCCCCGGAGTCATCGGCGAGACCCAGTACTTC. This sequence encodes CASSPGVIGETQYF.

V and J are TRBV29-1 and TRBJ2-3; D is possibly TRBD1 (6 bases). Trimming pared 6 bases from V and 1 base from J, leaving 14 bases between. Germline V gene lookup returns CDR1 SQVTM and CDR2 ANQGSEA. The CDR3 loop spans 14 amino acids. The CDR3 DNA is TGCAGCGTCTGGGACACCCTCGGCACAGATACGCAGTATTTT. Translation gives CSVWDTLGTDTQYF.

A few counts support this clone. V usage is TRBV9 and J usage is TRBJ2-5; 7 bases line up with TRBD2. The CDR3 spans 15 residues. From germline, CDR1 is SGDLS and CDR2 YYNGEE. V shed 4 bases and J 1 base; nucleotides not matched to a gene: 7. Here the CDR3 DNA reads TGTGCCAGCAGCCCCCGCGGGAGTCCCCAAGAGACCCAGTACTTC. Amino acid sequence: CASSPRGSPQETQYF.

V is TRBV25-1 and J is TRBJ2-1; 8 bases are shared with TRBD2. Losses at the gene ends were 4 bases for V and 5 bases for J; bases not matched to a gene: 10. The length of the CDR3 is 16 residues. In germline, CDR1 is MGHDK, CDR2 SYGVNS. CDR3 nucleotide sequence: TGTGCCAGCAGTGTACTTAGGACTAGCCCCAACAATGAGCAGTTCTTC. Translation gives CASSVLRTSPNNEQFF.

V gene TRBV6-1 combines with J gene TRBJ2-2, with D hard to call. This CDR3 comprises 12 residues. V was clipped by 4 bases and J by 5 bases, with 5 bases between them. In germline, CDR1 is MNHNS, CDR2 SASEGT. CDR3 sequence: CASSGITGELFF. The CDR3 nucleotides read TGTGCCAGCAGTGGTATAACCGGGGAGCTGTTTTTT.

The chain joins TRBV10-3 to TRBJ2-5, with D tentatively TRBD1 (6 bases). Germline V gives CDR1 ENHRY, CDR2 SYGVKD. The V end was cut by 5 bases, the J end by 5 bases, with 9 bases between. This CDR3 is built from 12 residues. CDR3 amino acids: CAISYRVETQYF. The CDR3 DNA follows: TGTGCCATCAGTTACAGGGTCGAGACCCAGTACTTC.

In its sample, this clone was seen once. The chain has TRBV7-2 and TRBJ1-4; 7 bases line up with TRBD1. The length of the CDR3 is 15 residues. J lost 4 bases, V lost 2 bases, and 4 bases had no gene match. CDR1 and CDR2 from the germline V gene are SGHTA and FQGNSA. CDR3 DNA: TGTGCCAGCAGCTTAACAGGGGCCTTTAATGAAAAACTGTTTTTT. This sequence encodes CASSLTGAFNEKLFF.

V usage is TRBV5-1 and J usage is TRBJ2-2, with a tentative D call TRBD1 (5 bases). The CDR3 covers 15 residues. Trimming shortened V by 1 base and J by 2 bases, and 9 bases separated the two germline ends. Germline CDR1 and CDR2: SGHRS and YFSETQ. The CDR3 loop reads CASSLQGANTGELFF. CDR3 DNA: TGCGCCAGCAGCTTGCAAGGGGCCAACACCGGGGAGCTGTTTTTT.

About this clone: The junction does not match germline at one end; this may be a read error. The V and J genes are TRBV6-5 and TRBJ1-2; 11 bases are shared with TRBD1. The CDR3 is 13 residues long. Germline CDR1 and CDR2: MNHEY and SVGAGI. Here the CDR3 reads CASTGLRTGGSTF. CDR3 in DNA: TGTGCCAGCACAGGGCTTCGGACAGGGGGCTCCACCTTC.

The gene calls are TRBV11-3 and TRBJ2-1; D is unresolved. From germline, CDR1 is SGHNT and CDR2 YENEEA. Trimming removed 2 bases from V and 5 bases from J, with 4 bases in between. The CDR3 spans 12 residues. The CDR3 region is CASSLLHNEQFF. The CDR3 coding sequence is TGTGCCAGCAGCTTACTACACAATGAGCAGTTCTTC.

The rearrangement uses TRBV2 and TRBJ2-1, with D possibly being TRBD1 (5 bases). With 5 bases removed from V and 10 bases from J, the gap between germline ends came to 15 bases. The germline gives CDR1 SNHLY, CDR2 FYNNEI. The CDR3 is made up of 13 amino acids. The CDR3 is CASSPLGGAEQFF. As DNA, the CDR3 is TGTGCCAGCAGTCCTCTTGGTGGGGCGGAGCAGTTCTTC.

The chain links TRBV15 to TRBJ2-1; tentative D call: TRBD2 (6 bases). V dropped 4 bases and J dropped 10 bases, with 20 bases sitting between them. Germline V lookup: CDR1 LNHNV, CDR2 YYDKDF (reference sequence). The CDR3 totals 15 residues. This CDR3 is CATSMLSGVFGEQFF. The CDR3 coding sequence is TGTGCCACCAGCATGCTTTCGGGAGTATTCGGGGAGCAGTTCTTC.

A few counts support this clone. J is TRBJ1-1 and V is TRBV2, with TRBD1 as a possible D gene (6 bases). Germline V CDR1 and CDR2: SNHLY, FYNNEI. The CDR3 extends over 15 amino acids. V lost 2 bases, J lost 1 base, and 11 bases lay in between. DNA of the CDR3: TGTGCCAGCAGTGAATCTCAACAGGGGAACACTGAAGCTTTCTTT. Its translation: CASSESQQGNTEAFF.

The chain has TRBV28 and TRBJ1-2; 12 bases map to TRBD1. Per germline, CDR1 MDHEN and CDR2 SYDVKM. Trimming cost V 5 bases and J 4 bases; bases outside gene matches: 11. The CDR3 length is 17 residues. This CDR3 reads CASSAYPGTGGIYGYTF. The CDR3 region has the DNA TGTGCCAGCAGTGCCTACCCCGGGACAGGGGGCATCTATGGCTACACCTTC.

The CDR3 nucleotides read TGTGCCAGCAGCGTAGATGTACAGGAACACTACGAGCAGTACTTC. Encoded protein: CASSVDVQEHYEQYF. The V gene is TRBV9, the J gene TRBJ2-7, with a tentative D call TRBD1 (5 bases). Germline CDR1 and CDR2: SGDLS and YYNGEE. Trimming took 0 bases from V and 3 from J, leaving 13 bases between them. The CDR3 contains 15 residues.